A selection of T cell receptor beta chains follows, all from one sample in a study of shared clonotypes between healthy human individuals. The method was immunoSEQ multiplex PCR; TCRdb's version includes in-frame clones alone and lacks a portion of them. The data show under 300,000 clones, 65% seen once. The specimen was memory CD4+ T cells sorted from blood. The receptors stem from a young man in good health. Both conserved end residues are part of each CDR3. D genes are given only for firm matches. Not every row has a clone size; where given, it reads once, few, many or a size class.

size | J | V | length | D | DNA | CDR3
. | TRBJ2-6 | TRBV4-2 | 15 | . | TGTGCCAGCAGCCAAGAGGGTCCACCAGCCAACGTCCTGACTTTC | CASSQEGPPANVLTF
once | TRBJ2-7 | TRBV10-3 | 12 | TRBD2 | TGTGCCATCGGGGGGGTGTCCTACGAGCAGTACTTC | CAIGGVSYEQYF
. | TRBJ1-4 | TRBV27 | 13 | . | TGTGCCAGCAGTTTGCAGGGCCCGGCGAGACTGTTTTTT | CASSLQGPARLFF
medium-sized | TRBJ2-2 | TRBV3-2 | 9 | . | TGTGCCAGCAGCCCACGTGTGTTTTTT | CASSPRVFF
. | TRBJ2-7 | TRBV14 | 13 | . | TGTGCCAGCAGCCAAGAGAGGATGAGCGAGCAGTACTTC | CASSQERMSEQYF
. | TRBJ1-1 | TRBV7-2 | 14 | TRBD1 | TGTGCCAGCAGCTCGGGACAGGGTTGGACTGAAGCTTTCTTT | CASSSGQGWTEAFF
few | TRBJ2-7 | TRBV9 | 14 | . | TGTGCCAGCAGCGATTTAGGCAGTGGATACGAGCAGTACTTC | CASSDLGSGYEQYF
. | TRBJ2-7 | TRBV9 | 16 | . | TGTGCCAGCAGCGTCTCGGGCCTAGCGACCTCCTACGAGCAGTACTTC | CASSVSGLATSYEQYF
. | TRBJ2-7 | TRBV5-1 | 17 | . | TGCGCCAGCAGCTTGGCCCCGGGGGACACCCACTCCTACGAGCAGTACTTC | CASSLAPGDTHSYEQYF
. | TRBJ1-5 | TRBV18 | 17 | . | TGTGCCAGCTCACATGACACAGAAAGGGCGAGCAATCAGCCCCAGCATTTT | CASSHDTERASNQPQHF
. | TRBJ2-3 | TRBV18 | 12 | . | TGTGCCAGCTCAAGAAGCACAGATACGCAGTATTTT | CASSRSTDTQYF
. | TRBJ2-7 | TRBV7-8 | 12 | . | TGTGCCAGCAGCTTTAGCGCGGGCGAGCAGTACTTC | CASSFSAGEQYF
. | TRBJ2-7 | TRBV11-3 | 15 | TRBD1 | TGTGCCAGCAGCTTAGTGGCGCAGGGGGACTACGAGCAGTACTTC | CASSLVAQGDYEQYF
. | TRBJ2-3 | TRBV10-3 | 15 | . | TGTGCCATCAGTGCACAGGACACTAGCACAGATACGCAGTATTTT | CAISAQDTSTDTQYF
. | TRBJ2-6 | TRBV27 | 12 | TRBD1 | TGTGCCAGCAGTCCAACGGGACAGGGCCTGACTTTC | CASSPTGQGLTF
. | TRBJ1-1 | TRBV10-3 | 14 | . | TGTGCCATCAGTGAGTCGGCCGCCGCCACTGAAGCTTTCTTT | CAISESAAATEAFF
. | TRBJ2-7 | TRBV2 | 14 | TRBD1 | TGTGCCAGCCATCCGGGACAGGGGCAATACGAGCAGTACTTC | CASHPGQGQYEQYF
few | TRBJ2-1 | TRBV10-1 | 14 | . | TGCGCCAGCTCCCTGGGGGGAGCCCGAGATGAGCAGTTCTTC | CASSLGGARDEQFF
few | TRBJ2-5 | TRBV11-2 | 14 | . | TGTGCCAGCAGCTTACAAACAGTCCCGGAGACCCAGTACTTC | CASSLQTVPETQYF
. | TRBJ2-7 | TRBV30 | 12 | . | TGTGCCTGGAGTGTAGGGGTGTACGAGCAGTACTTC | CAWSVGVYEQYF
few | TRBJ2-1 | TRBV6-5 | 15 | TRBD1 | TGTGCCACCCAATCCCAGGGGGCAATTCACAATGAGCAGTTCTTC | CATQSQGAIHNEQFF
. | TRBJ2-5 | TRBV4-2 | 12 | . | TGTGCCAGCAGCCAAAGTGGGCTGGCCCAGTACTTC | CASSQSGLAQYF
. | TRBJ2-1 | TRBV2 | 14 | TRBD2 | TGTGCCAGCAGTACGGGACTAGCGCCTCCGGAGCAGTTCTTC | CASSTGLAPPEQFF
. | TRBJ2-1 | TRBV15 | 14 | . | TGTGCCACCAGCAGAGATCCCCTAACCGTGGGGCAGTTCTTC | CATSRDPLTVGQFF
. | TRBJ2-3 | TRBV27 | 15 | . | TGTGCCAGCAGTTTATGGGTTGTGGGCACAGATACGCAGTATTTT | CASSLWVVGTDTQYF
. | TRBJ2-1 | TRBV9 | 18 | TRBD2 | TGTGCCAGCACCCTCAGGGGACTAGCGGGAACCCCCTACAATGAGCAGTTCTTC | CASTLRGLAGTPYNEQFF
. | TRBJ1-3 | TRBV6-1 | 15 | . | TGTGCCAGCAGTGTACGGGGTAGTTCTGGAAACACCATATATTTT | CASSVRGSSGNTIYF
. | TRBJ2-7 | TRBV15 | 13 | . | TGTGCCACCAGCAGAGACCTCTCCTACGAGCAGTACTTC | CATSRDLSYEQYF